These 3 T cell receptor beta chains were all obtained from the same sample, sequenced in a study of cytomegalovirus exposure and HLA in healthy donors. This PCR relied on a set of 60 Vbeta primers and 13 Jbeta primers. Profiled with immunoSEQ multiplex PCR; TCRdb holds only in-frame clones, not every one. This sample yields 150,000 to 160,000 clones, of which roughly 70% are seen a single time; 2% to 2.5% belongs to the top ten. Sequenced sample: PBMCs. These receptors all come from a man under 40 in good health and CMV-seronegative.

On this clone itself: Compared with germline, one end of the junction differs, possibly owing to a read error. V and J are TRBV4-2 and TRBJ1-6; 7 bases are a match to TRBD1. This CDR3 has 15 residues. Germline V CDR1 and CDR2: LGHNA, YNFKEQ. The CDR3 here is CASRGGGLRNSPLNF. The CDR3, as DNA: TGTGCCAGCAGAGGAGGGGGCTTAAGGAATTCACCCCTCAACTTT.

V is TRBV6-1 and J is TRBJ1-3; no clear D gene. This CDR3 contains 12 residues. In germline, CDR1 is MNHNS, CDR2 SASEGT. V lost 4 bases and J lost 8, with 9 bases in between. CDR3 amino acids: CASSAARDTIYF. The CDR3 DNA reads TGTGCCAGCAGTGCCGCTCGGGACACCATATATTTT.

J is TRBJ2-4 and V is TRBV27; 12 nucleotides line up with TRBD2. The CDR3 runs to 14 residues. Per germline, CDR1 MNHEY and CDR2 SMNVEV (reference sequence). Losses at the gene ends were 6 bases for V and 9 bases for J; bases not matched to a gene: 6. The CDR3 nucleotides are TGTGCCAGCAGACCACCGACTAGCGGGGGCATTCAGTACTTC. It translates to CASRPPTSGGIQYF.